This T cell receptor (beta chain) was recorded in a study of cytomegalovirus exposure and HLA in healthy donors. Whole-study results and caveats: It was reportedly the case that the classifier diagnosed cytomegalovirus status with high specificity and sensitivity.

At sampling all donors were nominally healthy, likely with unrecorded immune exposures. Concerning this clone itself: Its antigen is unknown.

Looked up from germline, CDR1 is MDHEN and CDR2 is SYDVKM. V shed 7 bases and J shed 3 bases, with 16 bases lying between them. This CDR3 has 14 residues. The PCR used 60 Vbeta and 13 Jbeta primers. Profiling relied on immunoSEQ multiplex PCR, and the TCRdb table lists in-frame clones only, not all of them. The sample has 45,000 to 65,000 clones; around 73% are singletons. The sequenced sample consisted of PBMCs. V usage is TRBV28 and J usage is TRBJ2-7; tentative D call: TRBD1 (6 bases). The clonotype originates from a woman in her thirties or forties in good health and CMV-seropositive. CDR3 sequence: CASKSSRGLYEQYF. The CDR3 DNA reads TGTGCCAGCAAAAGCTCCAGGGGTCTCTACGAGCAGTACTTC. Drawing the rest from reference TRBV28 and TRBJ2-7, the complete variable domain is DVKVTQSSRYLVKRTGEKVFLECVQDMDHENMFWYRQDPGLGLRLIYFSYDVKMKEKGDIPEGYSVSREKKERFSLILESASTNQTSMYLCASKSSRGLYEQYFGPGTRLTVT.